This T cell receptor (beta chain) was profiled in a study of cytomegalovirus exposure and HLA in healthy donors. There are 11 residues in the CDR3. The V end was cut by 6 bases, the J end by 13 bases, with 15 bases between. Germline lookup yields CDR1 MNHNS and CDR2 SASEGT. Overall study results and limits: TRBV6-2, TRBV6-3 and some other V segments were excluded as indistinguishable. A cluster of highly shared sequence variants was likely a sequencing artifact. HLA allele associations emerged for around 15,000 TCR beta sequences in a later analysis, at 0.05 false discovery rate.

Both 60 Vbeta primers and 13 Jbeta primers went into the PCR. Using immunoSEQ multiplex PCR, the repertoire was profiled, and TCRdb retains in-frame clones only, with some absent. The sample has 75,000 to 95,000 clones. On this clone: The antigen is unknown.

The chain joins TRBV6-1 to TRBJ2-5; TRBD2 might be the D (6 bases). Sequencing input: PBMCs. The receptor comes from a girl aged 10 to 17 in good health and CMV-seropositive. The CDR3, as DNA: TGTGCCAGCAGGATGGGTCCCGGGGGGTACTTC. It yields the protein CASRMGPGGYF.